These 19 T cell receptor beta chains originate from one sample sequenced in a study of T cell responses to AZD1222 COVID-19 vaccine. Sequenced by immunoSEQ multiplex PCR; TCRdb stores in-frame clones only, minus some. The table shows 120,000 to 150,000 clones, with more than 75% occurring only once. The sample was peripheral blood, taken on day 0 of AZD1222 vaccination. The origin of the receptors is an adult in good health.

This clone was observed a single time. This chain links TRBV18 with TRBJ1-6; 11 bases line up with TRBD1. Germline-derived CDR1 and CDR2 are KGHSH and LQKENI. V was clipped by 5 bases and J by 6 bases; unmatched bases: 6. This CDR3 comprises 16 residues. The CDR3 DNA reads TGTGCCAGCTCATATGGACAGGGGGCATCTAATTCACCCCTCCACTTT. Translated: CASSYGQGASNSPLHF.

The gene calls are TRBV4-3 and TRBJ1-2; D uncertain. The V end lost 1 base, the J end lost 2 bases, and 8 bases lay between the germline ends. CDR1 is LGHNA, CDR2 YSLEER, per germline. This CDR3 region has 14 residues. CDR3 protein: CASSQVSGNYGYTF. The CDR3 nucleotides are TGCGCCAGCAGCCAAGTTTCCGGCAACTATGGCTACACCTTC.

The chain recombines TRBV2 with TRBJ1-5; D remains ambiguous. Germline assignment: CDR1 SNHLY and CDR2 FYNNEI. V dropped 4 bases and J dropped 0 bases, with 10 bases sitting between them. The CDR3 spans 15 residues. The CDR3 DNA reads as TGTGCCAGCAGTGCTGTATGGGGTAGCAATCAGCCCCAGCATTTT. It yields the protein CASSAVWGSNQPQHF.

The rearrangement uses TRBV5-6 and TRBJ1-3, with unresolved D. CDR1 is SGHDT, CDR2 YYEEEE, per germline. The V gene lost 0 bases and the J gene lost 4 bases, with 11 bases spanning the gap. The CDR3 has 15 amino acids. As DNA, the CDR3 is TGTGCCAGCAGCTTGGTAGGGCATGGAGGAAACACCATATATTTT. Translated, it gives CASSLVGHGGNTIYF.

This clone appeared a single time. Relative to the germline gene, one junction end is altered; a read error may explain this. CDR3 sequence (DNA): TGTGCTAGCAGCTTAAGCCTGACTGGGGGGGGGACCCAGTACTTC. Translated: CASSLSLTGGGTQYF. The gene calls are TRBV7-7 and TRBJ2-5, with TRBD2 identical over 7 bases. This CDR3 comprises 15 residues. Germline V CDR1 and CDR2: SSHAT, FNYEAQ (reference sequence).

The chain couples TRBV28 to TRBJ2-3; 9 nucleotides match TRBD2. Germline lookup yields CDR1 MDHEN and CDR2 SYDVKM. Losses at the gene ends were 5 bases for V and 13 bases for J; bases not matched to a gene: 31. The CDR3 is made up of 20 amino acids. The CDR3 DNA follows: TGTGCCAGCAGTCCAACCGGCCTAGCGGGACTAGAGGGGGTGGATCGGCGGGAGTATTTT. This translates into CASSPTGLAGLEGVDRREYF.

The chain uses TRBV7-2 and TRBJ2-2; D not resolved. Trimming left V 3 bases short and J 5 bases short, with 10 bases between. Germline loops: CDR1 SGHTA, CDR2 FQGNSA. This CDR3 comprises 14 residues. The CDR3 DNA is TGTGCCAGCAGCTTCTCCTGGCGGACCGGGGAGCTGTTTTTT. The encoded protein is CASSFSWRTGELFF. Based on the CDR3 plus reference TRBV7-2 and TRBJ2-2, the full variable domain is GAGVSQSPSNKVTEKGKDVELRCDPISGHTALYWYRQSLGQGLEFLIYFQGNSAPDKSGLPSDRFSAERTGGSVSTLTIQRTQQEDSAVYLCASSFSWRTGELFFGEGSRLTVL.

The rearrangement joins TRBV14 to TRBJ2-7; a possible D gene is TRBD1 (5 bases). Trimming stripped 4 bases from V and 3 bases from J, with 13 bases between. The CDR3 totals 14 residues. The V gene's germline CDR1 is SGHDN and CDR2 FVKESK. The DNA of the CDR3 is TGTGCCAGCAGCCCCGATCTCAGGGTCTACGAGCAGTACTTC. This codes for CASSPDLRVYEQYF.

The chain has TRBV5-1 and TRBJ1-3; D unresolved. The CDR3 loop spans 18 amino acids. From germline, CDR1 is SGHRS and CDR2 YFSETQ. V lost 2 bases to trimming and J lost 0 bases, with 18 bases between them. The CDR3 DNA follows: TGCGCCAGCAGCTTCTCCGGGTCCCAACTCTTCTCTGGAAACACCATATATTTT. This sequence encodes CASSFSGSQLFSGNTIYF.

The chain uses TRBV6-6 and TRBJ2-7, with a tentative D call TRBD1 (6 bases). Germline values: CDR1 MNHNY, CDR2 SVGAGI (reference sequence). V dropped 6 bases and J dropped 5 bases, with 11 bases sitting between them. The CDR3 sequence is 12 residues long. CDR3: CASSSWGHEQYF. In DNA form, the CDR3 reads TGTGCCAGCAGCTCTTGGGGGCACGAGCAGTACTTC.

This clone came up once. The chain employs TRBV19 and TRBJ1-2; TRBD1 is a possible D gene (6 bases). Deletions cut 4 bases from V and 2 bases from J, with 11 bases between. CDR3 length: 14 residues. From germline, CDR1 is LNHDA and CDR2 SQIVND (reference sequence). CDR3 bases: TGTGCCAGTAGTACAGGGGCGGGAAACTATGGCTACACCTTC. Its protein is CASSTGAGNYGYTF.

The CDR3 DNA sequence: TGTGCCAGCAAGCGGGGGAACACAGATACGCAGTATTTT. This codes for CASKRGNTDTQYF. The chain links TRBV6-5 to TRBJ2-3, with 8 bases matching TRBD2. V lost 7 bases, J lost 2 bases, and 2 bases stayed unmatched. Germline lookup yields CDR1 MNHEY and CDR2 SVGAGI. This CDR3 has 13 residues.

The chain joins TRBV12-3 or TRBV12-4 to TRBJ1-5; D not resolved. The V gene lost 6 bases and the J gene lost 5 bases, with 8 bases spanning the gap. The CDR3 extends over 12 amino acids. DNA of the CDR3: TGTGCCAGCAGCCGCCAGGATCAGCCCCAGCATTTT. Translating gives CASSRQDQPQHF.

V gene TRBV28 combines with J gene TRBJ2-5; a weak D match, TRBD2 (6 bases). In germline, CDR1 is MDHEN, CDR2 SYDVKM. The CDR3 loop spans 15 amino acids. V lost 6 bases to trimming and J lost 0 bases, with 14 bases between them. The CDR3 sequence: CASRGSSANQETQYF. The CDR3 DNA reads TGTGCCAGCAGAGGTTCTAGCGCCAACCAAGAGACCCAGTACTTC.

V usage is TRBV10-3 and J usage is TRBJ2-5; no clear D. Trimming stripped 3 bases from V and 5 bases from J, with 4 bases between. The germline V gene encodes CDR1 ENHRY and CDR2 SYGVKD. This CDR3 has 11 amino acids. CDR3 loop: CAISDWETQYF. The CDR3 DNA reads TGTGCCATCAGTGACTGGGAGACCCAGTACTTC.

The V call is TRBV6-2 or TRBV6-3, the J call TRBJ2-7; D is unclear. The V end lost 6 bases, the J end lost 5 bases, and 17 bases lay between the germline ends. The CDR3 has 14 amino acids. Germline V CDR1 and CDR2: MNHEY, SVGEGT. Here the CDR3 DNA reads TGTGCCAGCAGCAATAGAAAAGACGGACACGAGCAGTACTTC. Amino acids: CASSNRKDGHEQYF.

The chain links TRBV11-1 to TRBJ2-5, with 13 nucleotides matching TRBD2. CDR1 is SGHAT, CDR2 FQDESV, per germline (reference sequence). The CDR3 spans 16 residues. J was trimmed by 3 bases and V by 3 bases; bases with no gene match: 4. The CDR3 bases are TGTGCCAGCAGCTTCCCCGGGACTAGCGGGGAAGAGACCCAGTACTTC. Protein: CASSFPGTSGEETQYF.

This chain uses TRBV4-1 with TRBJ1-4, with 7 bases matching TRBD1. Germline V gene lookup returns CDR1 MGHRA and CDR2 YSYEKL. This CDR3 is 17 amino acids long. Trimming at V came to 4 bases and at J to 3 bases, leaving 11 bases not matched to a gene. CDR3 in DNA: TGCGCCAGCAGCCGGGAGTGGAGGGACAGCCCTAATGAAAAACTGTTTTTT. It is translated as CASSREWRDSPNEKLFF.

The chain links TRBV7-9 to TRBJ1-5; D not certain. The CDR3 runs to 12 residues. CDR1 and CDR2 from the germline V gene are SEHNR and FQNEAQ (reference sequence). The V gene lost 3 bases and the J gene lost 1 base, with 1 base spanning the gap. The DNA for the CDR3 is TGTGCCAGCAGCTTGAGCAATCAGCCCCAGCATTTT. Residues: CASSLSNQPQHF. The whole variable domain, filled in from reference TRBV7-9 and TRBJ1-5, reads DTGVSQNPRHKITKRGQNVTFRCDPISEHNRLYWYRQTLGQGPEFLTYFQNEAQLEKSRLLSDRFSAERPKGSFSTLEIQRTEQGDSAMYLCASSLSNQPQHFGDGTRLSIL.